This T cell receptor (beta chain) was observed in a study of T cells in Graves' hyperthyroidism and ophthalmopathy (dated by TCRdb to between 2018 and 2021). As for the study more broadly: Peripheral blood samples were taken at initial diagnosis, before any treatment was given. Prospective prediction of ophthalmopathy was tested in an independent validation cohort consisting of fewer than 20 hyperthyroidism patients and approximately 16 patients who later progressed to ophthalmopathy. According to the paper, TCR Vbeta CDR3 sequencing was carried out on approximately 140 peripheral blood samples, which came from fewer than 50 ophthalmopathy, 75 or so hyperthyroidism and approximately 17 progressor patients. In addition, the study compared T-cell repertoires in thyroid tissue and in blood from six Graves' hyperthyroidism patients. TCR V-J signatures able to tell the groups apart were searched for in a discovery cohort of about a hundred patients, of whom over 40 had Graves' ophthalmopathy and roughly 59 had stable Graves' hyperthyroidism. For training and testing, the 80 to 100 patients in the discovery cohort were randomly divided in a 7:3 ratio. After sampling, hyperthyroidism patients received methimazole starting at 30 mg daily, and ophthalmopathy patients received high-dose intravenous methylprednisolone. Here is what the overall study found, with its caveats: In cross-validation, a model built on a 13 V-J signature told ophthalmopathy apart from stable hyperthyroidism with 85% to 90% sensitivity and around 83% specificity, and in testing the same model reached 80%/75%. Most expanded thyroid clonotypes (frequency above 0.001) were also detected in blood, a finding suggesting that blood repertoires may reflect thyroid immune responses. No statistical method was used to set the sample size in advance, and investigators knew the group allocation. In validation, the model predicted progression to ophthalmopathy with about 71% sensitivity and about 72% specificity, a median of around six months before onset.

In this sample, this clonotype turned up many times. The antigen it binds to is not known. Base qualities were left out, and no much larger clone turns up one base away. In the germline V gene, CDR1 corresponds to MDHEN and CDR2 to SYDVKM. Trimming costs V 6 bases and J 2 bases, and their ends lie 27 bases apart. The CDR3 holds 19 amino acids from the cysteine to the phenylalanine. The CDR3 DNA has 57 bases and is translated from base 1. TCR beta CDR3 regions were amplified from RNA transcripts. For the first round of RT-PCR on the TCR CDR3, the HTBI primer set was used together with the Qiagen OneStep RT-PCR kit. Libraries were constructed in a second round of multiplex PCR, after which size selection and purification were performed. Libraries were sequenced paired-end with 100 bp reads on an Illumina HiSeq2000. The authors' analysis ran thus. SOAPnuke was used to process the raw data, removing reads that contained adapters or uncalled bases, had a mean Phred below 15, or lacked an exact match to the constant primer or identifier. COPE v1.2.5 was used to merge high-quality paired reads, and clonotypes were defined as unique nucleotide sequences. MiTCR v1.1 was used to align clonotypes to the IMGT TRBV, TRBD and TRBJ reference segments. Analysis was restricted to V-J combinations with a frequency above 0.0001, which covered roughly 99% of repertoires. The TCS score was defined as the ratio of F50 (clonal expansion) to E x V (chaos), calculated using BLOSUM62-based TCRdist between CDR3 peptides within each V-J. Welch's t-statistics and random forest reduced around 520 V-J features to about 12, which were used in a naive Bayes classifier (R e1071). TCRdb reran the public reads through fastp at Q25 and MiXCR, keeping productive beta chains. Under each unique CDR3 protein, matching rows form one entry showing the most common genes and DNA. TCRdb's processing, not the authors', yielded these V and J calls. The sample table holds about 640,000 distinct CDR3 sequences, of which about 14% were seen once. The ten largest clones capture about 12% of the sample.

Ophthalmopathy patients had moderately to severely active disease, Clinical Activity Score of at least 3, NOSPECS grade of at least 4, and duration under 3 months. Any patient with an uncontrolled infection, another autoimmune disease, pregnancy or lactation was excluded. Diagnoses were based on clinical symptoms, serum thyroxine and TRAb, thyroid ultrasound and orbital computed tomography. PBMCs were separated from 8 to 10 ml of fresh peripheral blood using Ficoll-Paque density gradient centrifugation. Total RNA was extracted using Trizol reagent, and RNA quality was assessed on an Agilent 2100 Bioanalyzer.

This chain is built from TRBV28 and TRBJ2-3, with no reliable assignment of the D segment. The TCR sequence derives from a woman aged 45 to 65 with Graves' ophthalmopathy. Sequencing was carried out using blood. Here the CDR3 is given as CASSILTGDSSSPTDTQYF. The bases read TGTGCCAGCAGCATCCTGACTGGGGATTCCTCATCCCCCACAGATACGCAGTATTTT.